This T cell receptor beta chain was retrieved from a study of technical replicates of blood from several donors. The data were produced by immunoSEQ multiplex PCR, yet TCRdb's version contains in-frame clones alone and is incomplete. The sample lists some 81,000 clones; over 75% were seen once. This CDR3 has 14 amino acids. V dropped 3 bases and J dropped 0 bases, with 9 bases sitting between them. The germline gives CDR1 MDHEN, CDR2 SYDVKM. The receptor comes from a human donor in good health. The sample consisted of T cells isolated from PBMCs. The V call is TRBV28, the J call TRBJ2-7, with D perhaps TRBD2 (5 bases). The CDR3 region is CASSLDFSSYEQYF. CDR3 nucleotides: TGTGCCAGCAGTTTGGACTTCTCCTCCTACGAGCAGTACTTC.